A single sample gave rise to the 19 T cell receptor beta chains below, sequenced in a study of shared clonotypes between healthy human individuals. Method: immunoSEQ multiplex PCR; TCRdb's copy keeps in-frame clones and lacks some. The profile shows about 2,500,000 clones, approximately 90% of them singletons. The sequencing sample was made of naive CD4+ T cells sorted from blood. The subset was: CD45RA+ positively selected. All receptors derive from a man aged 18-30 years in good health.

The rearrangement joins TRBV18 to TRBJ2-1; tentative D call: TRBD1 (5 bases). The ends were cut back, 0 bases at V and 8 bases at J, with 23 bases in the middle. Germline V lookup: CDR1 KGHSH, CDR2 LQKENI. CDR3 length: 18 amino acids. The CDR3 spells CASSPPPVRDRPRDEQFF. The CDR3, as DNA: TGTGCCAGCTCACCACCGCCGGTCAGGGATAGGCCCCGCGATGAGCAGTTCTTC.

The genes are TRBV28 and TRBJ2-3; D is uncertain. The CDR3 length is 14 residues. Germline CDR1 is MDHEN and CDR2 is SYDVKM. V was clipped by 3 bases and J by 5 bases, with 12 bases between them. For the CDR3, the DNA is TGTGCCAGCAGTTTGAGGCAGACCGTAGATACGCAGTATTTT. Amino acid sequence: CASSLRQTVDTQYF.

The J gene is TRBJ2-2, the V gene TRBV5-1, with D tentatively TRBD2 (6 bases). Germline V gene sequence: CDR1 SGHRS, CDR2 YFSETQ. CDR3 size: 13 residues. The V gene lost 5 bases and the J gene lost 4 bases, with 9 bases spanning the gap. The CDR3 reads CASREGGTGELFF. DNA of the CDR3: TGCGCCAGCAGGGAGGGAGGCACCGGGGAGCTGTTTTTT.

The chain carries TRBV7-2 and TRBJ2-1, with TRBD1 identical over 9 bases. V was clipped by 4 bases and J by 5 bases; unmatched bases: 15. Germline CDR1 and CDR2: SGHTA and FQGNSA. The CDR3 is 18 residues long. The DNA of the CDR3 is TGTGCCAGCAGCTCCGGGACAGGGCTTTTAGGAAGGGACAATGAGCAGTTCTTC. It specifies CASSSGTGLLGRDNEQFF.

The chain joins TRBV6-1 to TRBJ1-4; no clear D gene. V shed 8 bases and J shed 3 bases, with 10 bases lying between them. This CDR3 has 13 amino acids. CDR1 and CDR2 (germline): MNHNS, SASEGT. The CDR3 DNA reads TGTGCCAGCCGAGGTGCTTCTAATGAAAAACTGTTTTTT. This encodes CASRGASNEKLFF.

The V call is TRBV5-5, the J call TRBJ1-2; 7 nucleotides agree with TRBD1. CDR3 length: 14 amino acids. Germline V gene lookup returns CDR1 SGHKS and CDR2 YYEKEE (reference sequence). The trim removed 6 bases at V and 1 base at J, leaving 6 bases unmatched. For the CDR3, the DNA is TGTGCCAGCACCCACAGGGGCGATAACTATGGCTACACCTTC. Translated: CASTHRGDNYGYTF.

The chain combines TRBV12-5 with TRBJ2-3, with 8 bases aligning to TRBD1. The junction had 7 bases not matched to a gene; V was cut back by 6 bases and J by 2 bases. Germline lookup yields CDR1 LGHNT and CDR2 FRNRAP. This CDR3 region has 15 residues. CDR3 loop: CASGADRGTTDTQYF. The CDR3 DNA sequence: TGTGCTAGTGGAGCTGACAGGGGAACCACAGATACGCAGTATTTT.

The rearrangement joins TRBV5-1 to TRBJ2-7; D tentatively fits TRBD1 or TRBD2 (5 bases each). CDR3 length equals 14 residues. The V end lost 4 bases, the J end lost 5 bases, and 16 bases lay between the germline ends. Per the germline V gene, CDR1 is SGHRS and CDR2 is YFSETQ. The CDR3 nucleotides are TGCGCCAGCAGCCTCCGGTTGCTGGGGGACGAGCAGTACTTC. This gives the protein CASSLRLLGDEQYF.

The V and J genes are TRBV13 and TRBJ2-5; D gene ambiguous. The tail of the sequence fits TRBJ2-7 better, so the J call may be wrong. From germline, CDR1 is PRHDT and CDR2 FYEKMQ (reference sequence). CDR3 length: 14 residues. The CDR3 reads CASSLLGNLYEQYF. In nucleotides, the CDR3 is TGTGCCAGCAGCTTATTAGGGAACCTCTACGAGCAGTACTTC.

V is TRBV15 and J is TRBJ2-6; D gene unclear. CDR1 and CDR2 (germline): LNHNV, YYDKDF (reference sequence). V lost 5 bases to trimming and J lost 0 bases, with 8 bases between them. The CDR3 is 15 amino acids. The CDR3 DNA sequence: TGTGCCACCAGCGGATGGGGCTCTGGGGCCAACGTCCTGACTTTC. It specifies CATSGWGSGANVLTF.

V and J are TRBV19 and TRBJ1-5, with D tentatively TRBD1 (6 bases). Trimming shortened V by 0 bases and J by 1 base, and 19 bases separated the two germline ends. Germline V gives CDR1 LNHDA, CDR2 SQIVND (reference sequence). The CDR3 loop spans 19 amino acids. CDR3 amino acids: CASSIDLSGTGQSNQPQHF. The CDR3 nucleotides are TGTGCCAGTAGTATAGACCTAAGTGGAACCGGACAGAGCAATCAGCCCCAGCATTTT.

The chain combines TRBV11-3 with TRBJ2-1; no reliable D call. V lost 6 bases and J 3 bases, leaving 9 bases between the germline ends. Germline values: CDR1 SGHNT, CDR2 YENEEA. CDR3 length equals 13 residues. The CDR3 region is CASSRANYNEQFF. The DNA for the CDR3 is TGTGCCAGCAGTCGCGCTAACTACAATGAGCAGTTCTTC.

The genes are TRBV2 and TRBJ2-7; the D gene is possibly TRBD2 (6 bases). The CDR3 contains 14 residues. CDR1 SNHLY and CDR2 FYNNEI come from the germline V gene. Trimming pared 8 bases from V and 0 bases from J, leaving 14 bases between. The CDR3 loop is CASGGTANSYEQYF. The CDR3, as DNA: TGTGCCAGCGGAGGGACGGCGAACTCCTACGAGCAGTACTTC.

With regard to this clone: In the same sample, other DNA sequences code for this CDR3. The chain uses TRBV19 and TRBJ2-1; D is perhaps TRBD1 (5 bases). The CDR3 consists of 14 residues. Germline assignment: CDR1 LNHDA and CDR2 SQIVND (reference sequence). Between the trimmed V and J ends, which lost 3 bases and 7 bases, there was a span of 13 bases. The CDR3 loop is CASSIGQGRNEQFF. The CDR3 nucleotides are TGTGCCAGTAGTATCGGGCAGGGAAGGAATGAGCAGTTCTTC.

The chain links TRBV6-5 to TRBJ1-3, with D possibly matching TRBD1 (5 bases). Germline CDR1 is MNHEY and CDR2 is SVGAGI. The CDR3 covers 14 residues. The V gene lost 7 bases and the J gene lost 8 bases, with 18 bases spanning the gap. For the CDR3, the DNA is TGTGCCAGCAAAAATCGGGGAGGAGGGGACACCATATATTTT. Translated: CASKNRGGGDTIYF.

The rearrangement joins TRBV7-2 to TRBJ2-7, with D possibly TRBD1 on 6 matching bases. Germline CDR1 reads SGHTA; CDR2 reads FQGNSA. The CDR3 runs to 15 residues. Trimming pared 5 bases from V and 7 bases from J, leaving 21 bases between. This CDR3 is CASSTQGSSPSEQYF. In DNA form, the CDR3 reads TGTGCCAGCAGCACCCAGGGGAGTTCCCCTTCGGAGCAGTACTTC.

This rearrangement joins TRBV5-1 to TRBJ2-3; 7 positions agree with TRBD1. Germline trimming cut 1 base from V and 3 bases from J; bases unmatched to any gene: 2. The CDR3 totals 14 residues. Germline V gene sequence: CDR1 SGHRS, CDR2 YFSETQ. The CDR3 DNA sequence: TGCGCCAGCAGCTTGAAGGGGGCGACAGATACGCAGTATTTT. Protein: CASSLKGATDTQYF.

The J gene is TRBJ1-2, the V gene TRBV19; 9 nucleotides align to TRBD1. The CDR3 runs to 14 residues. Trimming removed 6 bases from V and 4 bases from J; junction bases left unmatched: 6. The V gene's germline CDR1 is LNHDA and CDR2 SQIVND (reference sequence). The DNA of the CDR3 is TGTGCCAGTAGGGGACAGGGACGGGCCTATGGCTACACCTTC. Amino acid sequence: CASRGQGRAYGYTF.

The chain combines TRBV28 with TRBJ1-2, with a possible D match to TRBD1 (6 bases). CDR1 and CDR2 (germline): MDHEN, SYDVKM. The CDR3 is 13 amino acids. V lost 7 bases, J lost 4 bases, and 13 bases lay in between. The CDR3 is CASTLGGTYGYTF. In nucleotides, the CDR3 is TGTGCCAGCACCCTAGGGGGTACCTATGGCTACACCTTC.